The source of this TCR beta chain is a study of cytomegalovirus exposure and HLA in healthy donors. Findings of the study overall: Reports described diagnosis of cytomegalovirus status by the classifier as highly specific and sensitive. Researchers reported in a later analysis that common viral pathogens appeared linked to several top clusters. Reportedly, a later analysis found an Asian-associated ancestry cluster had fewer N-insertions than the approximately 700-donor mean. In a later analysis, most CMV-associated TCR beta chains appeared HLA-restricted.

Researchers ran the PCR with 60 Vbeta and 13 Jbeta primers. Repertoires were generated with immunoSEQ multiplex PCR, while TCRdb's copy carries only in-frame clones and drops some. The sample has 60,000 to 75,000 clones, roughly 74% seen once; the top ten hold roughly 10%. The germline V and J ends were trimmed by 4 bases and 3 bases, with 16 bases remaining between them. Germline loops: CDR1 LNHDA, CDR2 SQIVND (reference sequence). The CDR3 totals 15 residues. Of note for this clone: What it recognizes is unknown.

This TCR was recovered from a woman aged 55 to 70 in good health and CMV-seropositive. What was sequenced was PBMCs. V is TRBV19 and J is TRBJ2-7; a possible D gene is TRBD2 (5 bases). The CDR3 nucleotides are TGTGCCAGTAGTACCGGGGATTCGATGGGCTACGAGCAGTACTTC. As protein: CASSTGDSMGYEQYF.